These 5 T cell receptor beta chains were sequenced from one sample in a study of blood T cell repertoires in COVID-19. Measured with immunoSEQ multiplex PCR; TCRdb has only the in-frame clones, and not every one. This table holds about 230,000 clones, about four fifths found once. Sequenced sample: PBMCs or T cells enriched from blood (not recorded which). Source of these receptors: a man between 60 and 75 years old who had recovered from COVID-19.

This chain joins TRBV25-1 and TRBJ1-2; perhaps TRBD1 as D (6 bases). Germline assignment: CDR1 MGHDK and CDR2 SYGVNS. Trimming shortened V by 5 bases and J by 0 bases, and 10 bases separated the two germline ends. CDR3 size: 14 residues. As DNA, the CDR3 is TGTGCCAGCAGTCGAGGGGGTACTAACTATGGCTACACCTTC. Protein product: CASSRGGTNYGYTF.

V and J are TRBV24-1 and TRBJ1-2; possibly TRBD1 for D (6 bases). V was pared by 5 bases and J by 2 bases, with 17 bases between. Germline assignment: CDR1 KGHDR and CDR2 SFDVKD. The CDR3 sequence is 16 residues long. CDR3 protein: CATSATTGSRNYGYTF. Written as DNA, the CDR3 is TGTGCCACCAGTGCTACAACAGGGTCCAGGAACTATGGCTACACCTTC.

This clone was found a few times. The CDR3 nucleotides are TGTGCCAGCTCTCCCGTGGCAGACACTGAAGCTTTCTTT. It specifies CASSPVADTEAFF. This sequence joins TRBV18 and TRBJ1-1, with no clear D. Per the germline V gene, CDR1 is KGHSH and CDR2 is LQKENI. The V and J ends lost 6 bases and 3 bases respectively, with 11 bases between them. The CDR3 spans 13 residues. The entire variable domain, with the rest obtained from reference TRBV18 and TRBJ1-1, is as follows: NAGVMQNPRHLVRRRGQEARLRCSPMKGHSHVYWYRQLPEEGLKFMVYLQKENIIDESGMPKERFSAEFPKEGPSILRIQQVVRGDSAAYFCASSPVADTEAFFGQGTRLTVV.

This clone showed up just a few times. The chain is built from TRBV6-2 or TRBV6-3 and TRBJ1-1; a weak D match, TRBD1 (6 bases). V was trimmed by 4 bases and J by 1 base, leaving 25 bases between them. Germline loops: CDR1 MNHEY, CDR2 SVGEGT. The CDR3 has 19 residues. Here the CDR3 reads CASSSPRIDRTLGNTEAFF. CDR3 bases: TGTGCCAGCAGTTCCCCAAGAATCGACAGGACCCTAGGGAACACTGAAGCTTTCTTT.

The rearrangement links TRBV6-2 or TRBV6-3 to TRBJ2-5; 8 positions match TRBD2. This CDR3 is 16 amino acids long. After removal of 2 bases from V and 2 bases from J, the junction contained 7 bases not matched to a gene. The germline CDR1 and CDR2 sequences are MNHEY and SVGEGT. In DNA, the CDR3 is TGTGCCAGCAGTTACCAAAGCGGGGGTATACAAGAGACCCAGTACTTC. It specifies CASSYQSGGIQETQYF.